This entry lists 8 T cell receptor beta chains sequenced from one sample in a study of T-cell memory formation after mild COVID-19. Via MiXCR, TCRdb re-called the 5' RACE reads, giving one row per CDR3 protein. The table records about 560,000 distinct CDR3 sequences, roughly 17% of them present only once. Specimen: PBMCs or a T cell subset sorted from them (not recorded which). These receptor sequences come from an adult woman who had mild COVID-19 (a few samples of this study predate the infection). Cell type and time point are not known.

Here the CDR3 DNA reads TGCGCCAGCAGCCAAGATCCGGGACAGCCTCCTAGCACAGATACGCAGTATTTT. It is translated as CASSQDPGQPPSTDTQYF. V gene TRBV4-1 combines with J gene TRBJ2-3; TRBD1 matches 7 bases. Germline values: CDR1 MGHRA, CDR2 YSYEKL. The V gene end was trimmed by 0 bases and the J gene end by 0 bases; junction bases not matched to a gene: 9. The CDR3 is 18 amino acids.

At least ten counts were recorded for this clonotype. The CDR3 spells CASSLVWGRYNEQFF. In DNA, the CDR3 is TGTGCCAGCAGCTTGGTCTGGGGGCGCTACAATGAGCAGTTCTTC. This rearrangement joins TRBV5-6 to TRBJ2-1; maybe TRBD1 (6 bases). Per germline, CDR1 SGHDT and CDR2 YYEEEE. Trimming removed 0 bases from V and 3 bases from J, with 10 bases in between. The CDR3 sequence is 15 residues long.

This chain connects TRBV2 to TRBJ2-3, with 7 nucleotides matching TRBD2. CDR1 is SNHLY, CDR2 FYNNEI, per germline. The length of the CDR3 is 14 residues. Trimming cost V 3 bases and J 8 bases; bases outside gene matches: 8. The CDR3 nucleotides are TGTGCCAGCAGTGAGGACCCAGGGAGGGGTACGCAGTATTTT. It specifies CASSEDPGRGTQYF. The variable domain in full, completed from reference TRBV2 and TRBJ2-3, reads EPEVTQTPSHQVTQMGQEVILRCVPISNHLYFYWYRQILGQKVEFLVSFYNNEISEKSEIFDDQFSVERPDGSNFTLKIRSTKLEDSAMYFCASSEDPGRGTQYFGPGTRLTVL.

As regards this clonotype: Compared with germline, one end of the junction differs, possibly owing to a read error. The CDR3 protein is CASSKDSGGGYEQYF. The CDR3 nucleotides are TGTGCCAGCAGCAAAGATAGCGGGGGGGGCTACGAGCAGTACTTC. This chain joins TRBV4-2 and TRBJ2-7; TRBD2 matches at 11 bases. This CDR3 contains 15 residues. Germline lookup yields CDR1 LGHNA and CDR2 YNFKEQ.

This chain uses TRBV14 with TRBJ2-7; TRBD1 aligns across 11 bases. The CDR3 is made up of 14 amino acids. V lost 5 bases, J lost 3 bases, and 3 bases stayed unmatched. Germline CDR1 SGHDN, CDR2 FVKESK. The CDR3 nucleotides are TGTGCCAGCAGCTACGGGACAGGGGGCTACGAGCAGTACTTC. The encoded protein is CASSYGTGGYEQYF. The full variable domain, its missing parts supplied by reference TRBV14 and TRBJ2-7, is EAGVTQFPSHSVIEKGQTVTLRCDPISGHDNLYWYRRVMGKEIKFLLHFVKESKQDESGMPNNRFLAERTGGTYSTLKVQPAELEDSGVYFCASSYGTGGYEQYFGPGTRLTVT.

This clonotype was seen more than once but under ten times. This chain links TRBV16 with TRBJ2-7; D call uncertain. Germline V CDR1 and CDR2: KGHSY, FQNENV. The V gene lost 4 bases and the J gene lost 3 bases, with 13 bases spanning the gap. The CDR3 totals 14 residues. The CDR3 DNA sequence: TGTGCCAGCAGCCGGGAATCAAAACGCTACGAGCAGTACTTC. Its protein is CASSRESKRYEQYF.

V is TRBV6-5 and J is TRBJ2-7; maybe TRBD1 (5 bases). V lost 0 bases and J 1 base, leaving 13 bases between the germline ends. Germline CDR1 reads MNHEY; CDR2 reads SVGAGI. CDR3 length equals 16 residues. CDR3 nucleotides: TGTGCCAGCAGTTACTCGAATCTAAGGGGTTCCTACGAGCAGTACTTC. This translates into CASSYSNLRGSYEQYF.

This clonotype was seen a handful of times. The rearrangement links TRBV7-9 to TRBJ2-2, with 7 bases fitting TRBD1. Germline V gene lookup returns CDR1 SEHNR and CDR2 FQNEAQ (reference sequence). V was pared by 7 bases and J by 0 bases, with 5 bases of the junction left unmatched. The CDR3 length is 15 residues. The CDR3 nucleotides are TGTGCCAGCACCTCAGGGGGTACGAACACCGGGGAGCTGTTTTTT. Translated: CASTSGGTNTGELFF.